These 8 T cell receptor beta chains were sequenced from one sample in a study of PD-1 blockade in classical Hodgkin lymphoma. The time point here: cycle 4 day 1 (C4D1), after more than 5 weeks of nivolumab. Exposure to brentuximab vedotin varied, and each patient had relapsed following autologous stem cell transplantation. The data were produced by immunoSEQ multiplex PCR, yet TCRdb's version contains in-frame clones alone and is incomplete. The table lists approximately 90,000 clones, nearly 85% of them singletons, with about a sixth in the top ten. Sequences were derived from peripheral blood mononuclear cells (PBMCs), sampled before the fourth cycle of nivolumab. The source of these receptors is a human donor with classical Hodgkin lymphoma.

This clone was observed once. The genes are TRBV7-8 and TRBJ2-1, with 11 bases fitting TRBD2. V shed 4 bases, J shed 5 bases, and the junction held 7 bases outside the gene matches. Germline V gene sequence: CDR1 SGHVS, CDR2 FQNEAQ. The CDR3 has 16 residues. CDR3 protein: CASSWEPGLADNEQFF. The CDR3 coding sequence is TGTGCCAGCAGCTGGGAACCGGGACTAGCGGACAATGAGCAGTTCTTC.

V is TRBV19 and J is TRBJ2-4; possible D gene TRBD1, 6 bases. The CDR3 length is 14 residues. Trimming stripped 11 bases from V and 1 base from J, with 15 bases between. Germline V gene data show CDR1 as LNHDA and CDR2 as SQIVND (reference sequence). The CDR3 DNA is TGTGCCTCATCGAGGGGGTTTGCCAAAAACATTCAGTACTTC. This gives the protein CASSRGFAKNIQYF.

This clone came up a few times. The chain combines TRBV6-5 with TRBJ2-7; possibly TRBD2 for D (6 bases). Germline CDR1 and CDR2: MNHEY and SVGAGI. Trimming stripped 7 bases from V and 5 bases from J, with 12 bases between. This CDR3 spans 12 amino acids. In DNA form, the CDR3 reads TGTGCCAGCAAAGGAGGGGCTGACGAGCAGTACTTC. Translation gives CASKGGADEQYF.

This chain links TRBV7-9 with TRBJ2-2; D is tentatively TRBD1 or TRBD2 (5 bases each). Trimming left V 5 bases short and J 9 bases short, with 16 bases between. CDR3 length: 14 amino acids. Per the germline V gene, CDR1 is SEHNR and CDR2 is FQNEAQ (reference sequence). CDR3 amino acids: CASSPRDLRRELFF. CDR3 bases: TGTGCCAGCAGCCCCAGGGACCTTCGAAGGGAGCTGTTTTTT.

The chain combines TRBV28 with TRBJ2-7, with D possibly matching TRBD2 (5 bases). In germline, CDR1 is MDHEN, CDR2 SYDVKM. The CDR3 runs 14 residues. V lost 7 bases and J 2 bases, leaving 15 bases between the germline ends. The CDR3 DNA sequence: TGTGCCAGCAATTTCAAGACTACCCCCTACGAGCAGTACTTC. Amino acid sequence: CASNFKTTPYEQYF. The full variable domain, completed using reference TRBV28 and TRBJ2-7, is DVKVTQSSRYLVKRTGEKVFLECVQDMDHENMFWYRQDPGLGLRLIYFSYDVKMKEKGDIPEGYSVSREKKERFSLILESASTNQTSMYLCASNFKTTPYEQYFGPGTRLTVT.

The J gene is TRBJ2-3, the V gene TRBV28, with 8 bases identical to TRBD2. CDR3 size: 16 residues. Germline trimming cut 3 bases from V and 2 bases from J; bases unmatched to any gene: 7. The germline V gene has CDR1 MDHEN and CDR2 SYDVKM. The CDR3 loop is CASSLITSGVTDTQYF. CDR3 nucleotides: TGTGCCAGCAGTTTGATAACTAGCGGAGTCACAGATACGCAGTATTTT.

CDR3 protein: CASSSQRQGAEAFF. The CDR3 bases are TGCGCCAGCAGCTCACAACGACAGGGGGCTGAAGCTTTCTTT. The genes are TRBV5-1 and TRBJ1-1, with 9 nucleotides matching TRBD1. The CDR3 is 14 residues long. Losses at the gene ends were 3 bases for V and 6 bases for J; bases not matched to a gene: 6. Per the germline V gene, CDR1 is SGHRS and CDR2 is YFSETQ.

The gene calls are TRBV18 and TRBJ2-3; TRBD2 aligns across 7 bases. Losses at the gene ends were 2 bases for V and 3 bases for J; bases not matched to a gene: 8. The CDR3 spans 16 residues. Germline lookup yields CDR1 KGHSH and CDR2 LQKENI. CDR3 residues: CASSPVAGARTDTQYF. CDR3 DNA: TGTGCCAGCTCACCAGTGGCGGGAGCTAGGACAGATACGCAGTATTTT.